This passage covers 18 T cell receptor beta chains from one sample sequenced in a study of cytomegalovirus exposure and HLA in healthy donors. The PCR contained 60 Vbeta and 13 Jbeta primers. Assay used: immunoSEQ multiplex PCR; TCRdb lists only in-frame clones, some missing. The data hold approximately 150,000 clones, with 80% observed a single time. The specimen sequenced was PBMCs. Receptors were obtained from a human donor in good health.

CDR3 protein: CASSVASGGQETQYF. As DNA, the CDR3 is TGTGCCAGCAGCGTAGCTAGCGGGGGGCAAGAGACCCAGTACTTC. This sequence joins TRBV9 and TRBJ2-5; 11 positions agree with TRBD2. The germline CDR1 and CDR2 sequences are SGDLS and YYNGEE. V lost 0 bases, J lost 2 bases, and 0 bases stayed unmatched. This CDR3 is built from 15 residues. Full variable domain (outside the CDR3, taken from reference TRBV9 and TRBJ2-5): DSGVTQTPKHLITATGQRVTLRCSPRSGDLSVYWYQQSLDQGLQFLIQYYNGEERAKGNILERFSAQQFPDLHSELNLSSLELGDSALYFCASSVASGGQETQYFGPGTRLLVL.

V usage is TRBV4-3 and J usage is TRBJ1-5; the D gene is possibly TRBD1 (5 bases). Germline assignment: CDR1 LGHNA and CDR2 YSLEER. V shed 0 bases and J shed 1 base, with 13 bases lying between them. The CDR3 spans 17 residues. CDR3 in DNA: TGCGCCAGCAGCCAAGATTTCCCGGACATGAGCAATCAGCCCCAGCATTTT. It yields the protein CASSQDFPDMSNQPQHF.

This chain joins TRBV12-5 and TRBJ2-1; D remains ambiguous. Between the trimmed V and J ends, which lost 6 bases and 2 bases, there was a span of 11 bases. The germline V gene encodes CDR1 LGHNT and CDR2 FRNRAP. This CDR3 has 14 residues. CDR3 amino acids: CASGQLVPYNEQFF. The CDR3, as DNA: TGTGCTAGTGGCCAACTTGTACCCTACAATGAGCAGTTCTTC. Using reference TRBV12-5 and TRBJ2-1 for the parts outside the CDR3, the full variable domain is DARVTQTPRHKVTEMGQEVTMRCQPILGHNTVFWYRQTMMQGLELLAYFRNRAPLDDSGMPKDRFSAEMPDATLATLKIQPSEPRDSAVYFCASGQLVPYNEQFFGPGTRLTVL.

The CDR3 region has the DNA TGTGCCAGCAGTGTTGTCGGTGACACCGGGGAGCTGTTTTTT. Translated, it gives CASSVVGDTGELFF. The V and J genes are TRBV2 and TRBJ2-2; D gene unclear. This CDR3 has 14 amino acids. Germline-derived CDR1 and CDR2 are SNHLY and FYNNEI. Trimming left V 4 bases short and J 3 bases short, with 9 bases between.

Worth noting for this clone: Sequence at one end of the junction differs from germline and may be a read error. V is TRBV7-7 and J is TRBJ2-1; D remains ambiguous. CDR1 is SSHAT and CDR2 is FNYEAQ in the germline V gene (reference sequence). The CDR3 consists of 13 residues. For the CDR3, the DNA is TGTGCTAGCAGCTTACGAGGAAGAAATGAGCAGTTCTTC. This translates into CASSLRGRNEQFF.

Only a few counts were recorded for this clone. The chain carries TRBV6-1 and TRBJ1-3; weak D call: TRBD1 (6 bases). CDR1 and CDR2 (germline): MNHNS, SASEGT. This CDR3 spans 16 amino acids. Trimming pared 3 bases from V and 2 bases from J, leaving 14 bases between. The CDR3 reads CASSENRASAGNTIYF. The CDR3 DNA sequence: TGTGCCAGCAGTGAGAACAGGGCGTCGGCTGGAAACACCATATATTTT.

V is TRBV7-9 and J is TRBJ2-7; D is uncertain. V lost 3 bases and J lost 6, with 15 bases in between. Germline V gene data show CDR1 as SEHNR and CDR2 as FQNEAQ (reference sequence). This CDR3 is built from 14 residues. CDR3 in amino acids: CASSLGPLSVEQYF. As DNA, the CDR3 is TGTGCCAGCAGCTTGGGCCCACTTAGTGTCGAGCAGTACTTC. The whole variable domain, filled in from reference TRBV7-9 and TRBJ2-7, reads DTGVSQNPRHKITKRGQNVTFRCDPISEHNRLYWYRQTLGQGPEFLTYFQNEAQLEKSRLLSDRFSAERPKGSFSTLEIQRTEQGDSAMYLCASSLGPLSVEQYFGPGTRLTVT.

The chain has TRBV13 and TRBJ1-1; TRBD1 might be the D (6 bases). Deletions cut 4 bases from V and 6 bases from J, with 12 bases between. This CDR3 has 13 residues. Germline V gene sequence: CDR1 PRHDT, CDR2 FYEKMQ (reference sequence). The CDR3 DNA reads TGTGCCAGCAGCTCGCAACAGGGATCTGAAGCTTTCTTT. The encoded protein is CASSSQQGSEAFF.

A word on this clone: As the CDR3 is not closed by the conserved phenylalanine or tryptophan, this likely results from a read error. The V call is TRBV5-6, the J call TRBJ1-2; D may be TRBD1 (5 bases). The CDR3 consists of 15 residues. V dropped 4 bases and J dropped 4 bases, with 17 bases sitting between them. Germline lookup yields CDR1 SGHDT and CDR2 YYEEEE. The CDR3 region has the DNA TGTGCCAGCAGCCCCCGCGGGGCAGGGCCCTATGGCTACACCCTC. Protein: CASSPRGAGPYGYTL.

This clone occurred a few times. The V and J genes are TRBV19 and TRBJ1-3; D not certain. Germline loops: CDR1 LNHDA, CDR2 SQIVND (reference sequence). The V end lost 2 bases, the J end lost 0 bases, and 5 bases lay between the germline ends. The CDR3 sequence is 14 residues long. CDR3 sequence: CASSIFLSGNTIYF. The CDR3 region has the DNA TGTGCCAGTAGTATATTTCTCTCTGGAAACACCATATATTTT.

CDR3: CASSLDRGAVSYEQYF. For the CDR3, the DNA is TGTGCCAGCAGCTTAGACAGGGGAGCCGTCTCCTACGAGCAGTACTTC. This chain uses TRBV5-4 with TRBJ2-7; 8 bases align to TRBD1. In germline, CDR1 is SGHNT, CDR2 YYREEE (reference sequence). V lost 2 bases and J lost 0; bases outside the gene matches: 7. This CDR3 is built from 16 residues.

The V and J genes are TRBV6-1 and TRBJ2-7, with D unclear. Trimming took off 2 bases at V and 7 bases at J, with 12 bases between the two ends. The V gene's germline CDR1 is MNHNS and CDR2 SASEGT. The CDR3 extends over 13 amino acids. The CDR3 sequence is CASSELELREQYF. CDR3 sequence (DNA): TGTGCCAGCAGTGAATTAGAGCTTCGGGAGCAGTACTTC.

V usage is TRBV7-3 and J usage is TRBJ2-5; TRBD2 aligns across 11 bases. CDR1 is SGHTA, CDR2 FQGTGA, per germline. Unmatched junction bases numbered 11, after V lost 6 bases and J lost 5 bases. The CDR3 consists of 16 residues. The CDR3: CASSLLAGGGPETQYF. CDR3 DNA sequence: TGTGCCAGCAGTCTTTTAGCGGGGGGGGGCCCGGAGACCCAGTACTTC.

The rearrangement joins TRBV29-1 to TRBJ2-1; 8 bases line up with TRBD2. Germline lookup yields CDR1 SQVTM and CDR2 ANQGSEA. V trimming: 5 bases; J trimming: 1 base; junction bases outside the gene matches: 1. This CDR3 is 13 amino acids long. The CDR3, as DNA: TGCAGCGTTACGGGGGGGTCCTACAATGAGCAGTTCTTC. Its protein is CSVTGGSYNEQFF.

The chain couples TRBV5-1 to TRBJ2-2, with D maybe TRBD1 (8 bases). This CDR3 comprises 18 residues. CDR1 is SGHRS and CDR2 is YFSETQ in the germline V gene. The V gene lost 2 bases and the J gene lost 4 bases, with 21 bases spanning the gap. DNA for the CDR3: TGCGCCAGCAGCTTCAGCGGGATGACAGGGGTCGGCACCGGGGAGCTGTTTTTT. It codes for CASSFSGMTGVGTGELFF. The entire variable domain, with the rest obtained from reference TRBV5-1 and TRBJ2-2, is as follows: KAGVTQTPRYLIKTRGQQVTLSCSPISGHRSVSWYQQTPGQGLQFLFEYFSETQRNKGNFPGRFSGRQFSNSRSEMNVSTLELGDSALYLCASSFSGMTGVGTGELFFGEGSRLTVL.

This clone was observed a handful of times. The chain joins TRBV5-1 to TRBJ2-3; D possibly corresponds to TRBD2 (7 bases). With 3 bases removed from V and 4 bases from J, the gap between germline ends came to 12 bases. Per the germline V gene, CDR1 is SGHRS and CDR2 is YFSETQ. The CDR3 covers 14 residues. CDR3 sequence (DNA): TGCGCCAGCAGCTGGGGAGGGGGAGCAGATACGCAGTATTTT. As protein: CASSWGGGADTQYF.

The chain recombines TRBV5-1 with TRBJ1-1; D might be TRBD1 (6 bases). V was shortened by 3 bases and J by 0 bases, with 12 bases between the two germline ends. Germline V CDR1 and CDR2: SGHRS, YFSETQ. The CDR3 totals 15 residues. For the CDR3, the DNA is TGCGCCAGCAGCTCCGGACAGACCATGAACACTGAAGCTTTCTTT. Translated: CASSSGQTMNTEAFF.

The sample holds a few counts of this clone. The chain has TRBV5-4 and TRBJ1-1; D unresolved. The germline V and J ends were trimmed by 4 bases and 0 bases, with 13 bases remaining between them. This CDR3 is 15 amino acids long. CDR1 and CDR2 (germline): SGHNT, YYREEE (reference sequence). CDR3 residues: CASSPSEAMNTEAFF. DNA of the CDR3: TGTGCCAGCAGCCCGTCTGAAGCCATGAACACTGAAGCTTTCTTT.